This T cell receptor (beta chain) was sequenced for a study of radiation and T cells in renal cell carcinoma. Study-wide points: Top tumor clonotypes rose in blood 2 weeks post-radiation, then contracted. No pretreatment tumor biopsies were available for baseline clonotypes.

TCRdb keeps only in-frame clones here, not all; method: immunoSEQ multiplex PCR. The repertoire holds 150,000 to 190,000 clones, with around 90% as singletons. Remarks on this clone: Its antigen is not known.

J was trimmed by 1 base and V by 3 bases; bases with no gene match: 2. CDR1 and CDR2 (germline): SGHTA, FQGNSA. The CDR3 has 16 amino acids. Time point noted: blood 2 weeks post-SBRT. Treatment described: 15 Gy SBRT to primary tumor, nephrectomy 4 weeks later. Radiation-treated patients gave blood at baseline, week 2 and week 4. This sequence joins TRBV7-2 and TRBJ2-2, with 10 nucleotides matching TRBD2. The sample in question was blood, obtained from a patient whose treatment included radiotherapy and nephrectomy. The sequence came from a woman between 50 and 59 years old with renal cell carcinoma. Written as DNA, the CDR3 is TGTGCCAGCAGCTTTCTAGCGGGGGTGAACACCGGGGAGCTGTTTTTT. Encoded protein: CASSFLAGVNTGELFF.